A selection of T cell receptor beta chains follows, all from one sample in a study of CD8 T cells in ankylosing spondylitis. In TCRdb, the 5' RACE reads were re-called with MiXCR into one record per CDR3 protein. The sample records some 800,000 distinct CDR3 sequences, about 12% being singletons. Specimen: blood, either unsorted or a sorted T cell fraction (not recorded which). These receptor sequences come from a male donor with ankylosing spondylitis. The CDR3 runs from the conserved cysteine through the conserved F or W. The order of the fields is V gene, D gene, clone size, J gene, CDR3 protein, CDR3 DNA. The D gene is left open where the match is weak. Clone sizes are given selectively: once, few, many, or a class where the clone is expanded.

TRBV4-1	-	-	TRBJ2-7	CASSHYSYEQYF	TGCGCCAGCAGCCATTACAGCTACGAGCAGTACTTC
TRBV5-1	TRBD1	few	TRBJ1-2	CASSRWDRNGYTF	TGCGCCAGCAGCCGGTGGGACAGAAATGGCTACACCTTC
TRBV4-3	-	-	TRBJ1-2	CASSQAVGGYGYTF	TGCGCCAGCAGCCAAGCGGTAGGAGGCTATGGCTACACCTTC
TRBV20-1	-	few	TRBJ2-3	CSAPHPDRPSTDTQYF	TGCAGTGCCCCGCACCCCGACAGGCCTAGCACAGATACGCAGTATTTT
TRBV5-1	TRBD2	many	TRBJ2-7	CASSRSGGYEQYF	TGCGCCAGCAGCCGTTCGGGGGGCTACGAGCAGTACTTC
TRBV6-2/TRBV6-3	TRBD1	few	TRBJ1-5	CASTFSGTGISQPQHF	TGTGCCAGCACCTTCTCCGGGACAGGGATAAGTCAGCCCCAGCATTTT
TRBV6-1	-	-	TRBJ2-7	CASSEFGASSYEQYF	TGTGCCAGCAGTGAATTCGGGGCCTCCTCCTACGAGCAGTACTTC
TRBV4-3	-	few	TRBJ2-3	CASSQEEGLDTQYF	TGCGCCAGCAGCCAAGAGGAGGGTTTGGATACGCAGTATTTT
TRBV15	-	many	TRBJ2-7	CATSRAGFGQYF	TGTGCCACCAGCAGGGCAGGGTTCGGGCAGTACTTC
TRBV19	-	-	TRBJ1-5	CASTDRGVGNQPQHF	TGTGCCAGTACCGACCGGGGGGTAGGCAATCAGCCCCAGCATTTT
TRBV20-1	TRBD1	many	TRBJ2-7	CSAATGGSTYEQYF	TGCAGTGCTGCCACAGGGGGTTCAACCTACGAGCAGTACTTC
TRBV2	TRBD1	many	TRBJ2-7	CASSERRDSYEQYF	TGTGCCAGCAGTGAGCGCCGGGACAGCTACGAGCAGTACTTC
TRBV7-2	-	many	TRBJ1-1	CASSFKGLGVNTEAFF	TGTGCCAGCAGCTTTAAGGGGCTGGGGGTGAACACTGAAGCTTTCTTT
TRBV7-7	-	-	TRBJ2-7	CASSPDQYEQYF	TGTGCTAGCAGCCCGGACCAGTACGAGCAGTACTTC
TRBV12-3/TRBV12-4	-	many	TRBJ1-5	CASRFRAQPQHF	TGTGCCAGCCGATTCAGGGCCCAGCCCCAGCATTTT
TRBV7-2	TRBD2	few	TRBJ2-5	CASSFSLAAGEETQYF	TGTGCCAGCAGTTTTAGTCTAGCGGCGGGGGAAGAGACCCAGTACTTC
TRBV29-1	-	-	TRBJ1-1	CSVGGPLTLRAFF	TGCAGCGTTGGAGGCCCACTGACTCTGAGGGCTTTCTTT
TRBV6-2/TRBV6-3	TRBD1	-	TRBJ2-7	CASNPMDRPSYEQYF	TGTGCCAGCAACCCCATGGACAGGCCCTCCTACGAGCAGTACTTC
TRBV7-2	-	many	TRBJ1-2	CASSLARFGYTF	TGTGCCAGCAGCTTAGCCAGGTTTGGCTACACCTTC